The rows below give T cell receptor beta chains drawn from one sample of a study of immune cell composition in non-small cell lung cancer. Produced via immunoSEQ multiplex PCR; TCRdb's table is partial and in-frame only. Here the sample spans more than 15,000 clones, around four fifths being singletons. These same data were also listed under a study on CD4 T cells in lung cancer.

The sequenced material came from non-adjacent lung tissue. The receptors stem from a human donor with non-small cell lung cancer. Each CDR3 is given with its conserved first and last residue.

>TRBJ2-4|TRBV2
CASSETGTSRLYF
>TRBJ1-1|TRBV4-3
CASSQDNGGNTEAFF
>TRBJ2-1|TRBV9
CASTVGRGAWDEQFF
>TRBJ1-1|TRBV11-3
CASSIGREAFF
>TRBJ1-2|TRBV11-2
CASSRGQGDGYTF
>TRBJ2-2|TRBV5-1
CASSSRSGTGELFF
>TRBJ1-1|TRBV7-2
CASSFGTGGVTEAFF
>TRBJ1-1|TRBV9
CASSVAGTAMNTEAFF
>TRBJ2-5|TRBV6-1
CASNRQGLEQETQYF
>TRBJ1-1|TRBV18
CASSSRTGMNTEAFF
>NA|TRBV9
CASSVQGGTGIYEQYF
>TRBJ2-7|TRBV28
CASSFAGTGGYEQYF
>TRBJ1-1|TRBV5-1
CASSPSGATEAFF
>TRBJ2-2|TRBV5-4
CASSDFMTGNTGELFF
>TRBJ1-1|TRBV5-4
CASSLWTGSLAFF
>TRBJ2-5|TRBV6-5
CASSYSIGVRGETQYF
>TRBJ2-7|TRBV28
CASSLRTEEQYF
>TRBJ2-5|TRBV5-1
CASSPGAQETQYF